The present T cell receptor beta chain was sequenced within a study of Graves' ophthalmopathy and Graves' hyperthyroidism. Germline CDR1 and CDR2: SGHTA and FQGNSA. The CDR3 consists of 15 residues. The authors amplified TCR beta CDR3 regions, and they did so from RNA transcripts for repertoire sequencing. HTBI primers were employed in first-round RT-PCR, then a second-round multiplex PCR followed. One entry per CDR3 protein, called by TCRdb with MiXCR from the multiplex PCR reads. In the table there are hundreds of thousands of distinct CDR3 sequences, about a fifth of which are singletons. A roughly 10 ml volume of fresh peripheral blood provided the PBMCs. This clonotype has a handful of counts. A junction end diverges from the germline sequence, so it may reflect a read error.

Sequencing used peripheral blood. V usage is TRBV7-2 and J usage is TRBJ2-5; weak D call: TRBD1 (6 bases). This clonotype originated in a young woman with stable Graves' hyperthyroidism. Some clones in this sample may be carry-over from other donors' samples. The CDR3 here is CASSQSWTEKETQHF. CDR3 coding DNA: TGTGCCAGCAGCCAAAGCTGGACAGAGAAAGAGACCCAGCACTTC.